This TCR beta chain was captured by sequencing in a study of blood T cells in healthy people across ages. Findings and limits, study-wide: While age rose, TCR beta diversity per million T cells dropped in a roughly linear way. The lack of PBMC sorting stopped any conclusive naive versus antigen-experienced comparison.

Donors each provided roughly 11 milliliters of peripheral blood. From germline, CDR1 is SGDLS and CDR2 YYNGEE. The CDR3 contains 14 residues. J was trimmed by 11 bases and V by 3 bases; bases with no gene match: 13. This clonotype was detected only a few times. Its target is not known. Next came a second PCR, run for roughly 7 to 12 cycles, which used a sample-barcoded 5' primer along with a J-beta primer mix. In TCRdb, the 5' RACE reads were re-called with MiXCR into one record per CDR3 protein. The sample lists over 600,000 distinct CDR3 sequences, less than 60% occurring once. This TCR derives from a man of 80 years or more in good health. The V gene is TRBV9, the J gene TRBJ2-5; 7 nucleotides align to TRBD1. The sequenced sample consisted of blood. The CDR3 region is CASSGPGQNNEQYF. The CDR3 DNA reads TGTGCCAGCAGCGGACCGGGACAGAACAATGAGCAGTACTTC. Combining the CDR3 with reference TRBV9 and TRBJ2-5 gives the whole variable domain DSGVTQTPKHLITATGQRVTLRCSPRSGDLSVYWYQQSLDQGLQFLIQYYNGEERAKGNILERFSAQQFPDLHSELNLSSLELGDSALYFCASSGPGQNNEQYFGPGTRLLVL.